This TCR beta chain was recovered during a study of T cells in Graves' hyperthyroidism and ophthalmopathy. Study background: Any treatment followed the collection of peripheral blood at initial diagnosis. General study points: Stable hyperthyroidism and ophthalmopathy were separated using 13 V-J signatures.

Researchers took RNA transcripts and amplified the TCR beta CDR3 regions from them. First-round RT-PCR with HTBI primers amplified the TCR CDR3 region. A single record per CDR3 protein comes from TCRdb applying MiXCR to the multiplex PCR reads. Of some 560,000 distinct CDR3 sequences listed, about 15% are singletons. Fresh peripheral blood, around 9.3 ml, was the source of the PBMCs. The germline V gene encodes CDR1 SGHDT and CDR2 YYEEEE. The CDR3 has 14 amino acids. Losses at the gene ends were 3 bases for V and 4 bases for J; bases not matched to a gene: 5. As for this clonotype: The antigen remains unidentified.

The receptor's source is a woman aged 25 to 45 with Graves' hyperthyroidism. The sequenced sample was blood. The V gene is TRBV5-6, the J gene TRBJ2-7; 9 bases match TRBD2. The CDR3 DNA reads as TGTGCCAGCAGCTACTGGAGCGGGAGGTACGAGCAGTACTTC. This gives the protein CASSYWSGRYEQYF.